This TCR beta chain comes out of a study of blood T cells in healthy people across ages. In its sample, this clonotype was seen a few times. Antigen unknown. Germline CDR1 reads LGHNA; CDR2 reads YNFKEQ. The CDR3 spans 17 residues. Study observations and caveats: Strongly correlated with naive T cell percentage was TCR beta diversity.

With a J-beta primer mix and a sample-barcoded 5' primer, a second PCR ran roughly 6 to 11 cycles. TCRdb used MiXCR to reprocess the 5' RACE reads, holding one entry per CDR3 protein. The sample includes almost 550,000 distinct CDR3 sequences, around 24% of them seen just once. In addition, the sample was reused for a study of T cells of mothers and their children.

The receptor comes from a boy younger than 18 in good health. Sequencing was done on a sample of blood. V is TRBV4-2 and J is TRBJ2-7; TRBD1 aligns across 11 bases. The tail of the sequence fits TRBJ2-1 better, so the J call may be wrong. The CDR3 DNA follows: TGTGCCAGCAGCCAAGTTCCACCGGGACAGGGGGAGGATGAGCAGTTCTTC. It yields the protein CASSQVPPGQGEDEQFF.